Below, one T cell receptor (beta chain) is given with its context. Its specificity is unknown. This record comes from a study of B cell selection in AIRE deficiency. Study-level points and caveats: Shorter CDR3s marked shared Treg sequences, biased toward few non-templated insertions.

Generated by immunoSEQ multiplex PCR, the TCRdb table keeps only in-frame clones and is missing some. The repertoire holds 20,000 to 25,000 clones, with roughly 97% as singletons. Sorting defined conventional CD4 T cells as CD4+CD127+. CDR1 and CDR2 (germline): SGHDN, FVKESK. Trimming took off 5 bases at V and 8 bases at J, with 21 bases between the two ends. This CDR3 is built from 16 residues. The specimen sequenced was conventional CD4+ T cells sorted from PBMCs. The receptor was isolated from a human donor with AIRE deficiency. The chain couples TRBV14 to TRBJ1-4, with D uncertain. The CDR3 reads CASSGRPTRLGEKLFF. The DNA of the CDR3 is TGTGCCAGCAGCGGACGACCGACACGCCTGGGAGAAAAACTGTTTTTT.